The clone carrying this TCR beta chain came up a few times. V shed 4 bases and J shed 6 bases, with 11 bases lying between them. Germline CDR1 is SGDLS and CDR2 is YYNGEE. The CDR3 runs to 12 residues. Primed by a sample-barcoded 5' primer and a J-beta primer mix, a second PCR proceeded for roughly 6 to 12 cycles. TCRdb reprocessed the 5' RACE reads via MiXCR and lists one record per CDR3 protein. In the table there are about 640,000 distinct CDR3 sequences, around two fifths of which are singletons. These data belong to a study of blood T cells in healthy people across ages. This TCR derives from a man aged 80 or over in good health. The V gene is TRBV9, the J gene TRBJ2-7; D possibly uses TRBD1 or TRBD2 (6 bases each). Material for sequencing was blood. The CDR3 nucleotides read TGTGCCAGCAGCCAGGGGAGGAGCGAGCAGTACTTC. Encoded protein: CASSQGRSEQYF.